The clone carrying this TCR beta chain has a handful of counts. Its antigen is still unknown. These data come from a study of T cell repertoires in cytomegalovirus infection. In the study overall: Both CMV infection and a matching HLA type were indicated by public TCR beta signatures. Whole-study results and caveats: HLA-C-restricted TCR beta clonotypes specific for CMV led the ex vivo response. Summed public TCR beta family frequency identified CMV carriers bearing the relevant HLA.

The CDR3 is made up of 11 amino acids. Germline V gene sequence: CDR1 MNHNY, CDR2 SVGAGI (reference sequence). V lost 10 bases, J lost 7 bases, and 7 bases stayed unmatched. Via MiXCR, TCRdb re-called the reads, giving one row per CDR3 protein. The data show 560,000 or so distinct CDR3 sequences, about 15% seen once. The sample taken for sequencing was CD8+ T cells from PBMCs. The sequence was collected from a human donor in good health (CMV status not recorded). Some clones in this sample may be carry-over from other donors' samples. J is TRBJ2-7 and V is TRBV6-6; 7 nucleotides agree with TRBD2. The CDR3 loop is CATGGQMEQYF. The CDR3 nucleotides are TGTGCCACGGGGGGTCAAATGGAGCAGTACTTC.